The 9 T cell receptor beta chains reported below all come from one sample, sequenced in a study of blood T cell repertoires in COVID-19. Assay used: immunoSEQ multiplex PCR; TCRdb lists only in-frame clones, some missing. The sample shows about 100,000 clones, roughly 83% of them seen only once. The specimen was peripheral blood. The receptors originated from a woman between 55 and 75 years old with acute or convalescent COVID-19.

The CDR3 bases are TGTGCCAGCAGTATTGGGGACAGGGAGGGAGAAAAACTGTTTTTT. Translated, it gives CASSIGDREGEKLFF. The chain couples TRBV4-2 to TRBJ1-4; 9 bases are shared with TRBD1. With V trimmed by 6 bases and J by 8 bases, 10 bases remained unmatched. Germline assignment: CDR1 LGHNA and CDR2 YNFKEQ. This CDR3 region has 15 residues.

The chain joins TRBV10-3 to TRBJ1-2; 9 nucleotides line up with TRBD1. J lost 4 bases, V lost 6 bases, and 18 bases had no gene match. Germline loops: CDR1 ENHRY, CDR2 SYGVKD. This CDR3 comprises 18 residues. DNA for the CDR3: TGTGCCATCAGGTCCATAACCGGGACAGGGAAGACGGCCTATGGCTACACCTTC. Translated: CAIRSITGTGKTAYGYTF.

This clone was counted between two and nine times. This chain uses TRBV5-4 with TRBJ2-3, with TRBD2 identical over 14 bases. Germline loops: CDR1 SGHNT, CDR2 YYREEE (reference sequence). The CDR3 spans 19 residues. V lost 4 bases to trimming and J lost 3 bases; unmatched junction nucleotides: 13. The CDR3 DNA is TGTGCCAGCAGCCCGCCCCGCCCTAGGACTAGCGGGGGGACAGATACGCAGTATTTT. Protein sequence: CASSPPRPRTSGGTDTQYF.

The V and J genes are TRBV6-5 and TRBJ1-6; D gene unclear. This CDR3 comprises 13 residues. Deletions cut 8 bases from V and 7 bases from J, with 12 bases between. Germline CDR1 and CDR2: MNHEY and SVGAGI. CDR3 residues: CASGQSLNSPLHF. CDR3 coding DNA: TGTGCCAGCGGGCAGTCCCTGAATTCACCCCTCCACTTT.

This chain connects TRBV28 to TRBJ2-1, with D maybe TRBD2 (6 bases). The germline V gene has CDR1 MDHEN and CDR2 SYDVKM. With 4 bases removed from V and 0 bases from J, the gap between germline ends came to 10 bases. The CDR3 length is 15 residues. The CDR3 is CASSSGTVSYNEQFF. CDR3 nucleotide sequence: TGTGCCAGCAGTTCCGGGACTGTCTCCTACAATGAGCAGTTCTTC. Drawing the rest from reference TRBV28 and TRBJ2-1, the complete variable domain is DVKVTQSSRYLVKRTGEKVFLECVQDMDHENMFWYRQDPGLGLRLIYFSYDVKMKEKGDIPEGYSVSREKKERFSLILESASTNQTSMYLCASSSGTVSYNEQFFGPGTRLTVL.

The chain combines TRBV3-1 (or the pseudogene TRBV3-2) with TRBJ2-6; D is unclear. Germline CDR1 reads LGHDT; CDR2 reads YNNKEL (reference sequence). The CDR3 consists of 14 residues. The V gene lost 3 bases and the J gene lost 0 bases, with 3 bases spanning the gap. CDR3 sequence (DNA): TGTGCCAGCAGCCACAGCTCTGGGGCCAACGTCCTGACTTTC. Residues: CASSHSSGANVLTF.

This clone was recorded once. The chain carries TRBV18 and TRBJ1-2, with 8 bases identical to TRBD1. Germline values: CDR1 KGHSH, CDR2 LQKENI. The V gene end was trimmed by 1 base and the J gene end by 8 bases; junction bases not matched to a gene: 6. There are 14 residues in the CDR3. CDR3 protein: CASSPQDRARGYTF. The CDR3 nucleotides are TGTGCCAGCTCACCACAGGACAGGGCCCGCGGCTACACCTTC.

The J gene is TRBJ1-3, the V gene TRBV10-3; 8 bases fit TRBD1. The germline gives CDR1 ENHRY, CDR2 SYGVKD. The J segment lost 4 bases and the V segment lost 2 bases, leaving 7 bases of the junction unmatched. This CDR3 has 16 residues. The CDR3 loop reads CAISEAQGALGNTIYF. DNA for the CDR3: TGTGCCATCAGTGAGGCCCAGGGGGCGCTAGGAAACACCATATATTTT.

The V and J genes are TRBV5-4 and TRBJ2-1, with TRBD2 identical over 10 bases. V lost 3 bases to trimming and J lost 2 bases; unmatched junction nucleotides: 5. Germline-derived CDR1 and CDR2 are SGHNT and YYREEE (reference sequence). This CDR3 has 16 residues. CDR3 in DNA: TGTGCCAGCAGCTGGGGGAGCGGGGGGGCCTACAATGAGCAGTTCTTC. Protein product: CASSWGSGGAYNEQFF.